Shown below are 7 T cell receptor beta chains from a single sample sequenced in a study of blood T cell repertoires in COVID-19. TCRdb keeps only in-frame clones here, not all; method: immunoSEQ multiplex PCR. The data contain 200,000 to 250,000 clones, about nine tenths of them singletons. The sequenced sample was peripheral blood. The receptors were sampled from a man younger than 45 with COVID-19, enrolled during active disease.

In this sample, this clone turned up once. The rearrangement joins TRBV27 to TRBJ2-5; 11 bases are shared with TRBD2. The V segment lost 9 bases and the J segment 5 bases; nucleotides outside the gene matches: 5. Germline-derived CDR1 and CDR2 are MNHEY and SMNVEV (reference sequence). The CDR3 covers 13 residues. The CDR3 reads CASRLAGLETQYF. Here the CDR3 DNA reads TGTGCCAGTCGACTAGCGGGGTTGGAGACCCAGTACTTC.

The chain is built from TRBV12-3 or TRBV12-4 and TRBJ1-1; D call uncertain. The length of the CDR3 is 11 residues. V lost 5 bases and J lost 11, with 12 bases in between. Written as DNA, the CDR3 is TGTGCCAGCAGTCCTAAAGTTGAGGCTTTCTTT. It is translated as CASSPKVEAFF.

The chain couples TRBV18 to TRBJ1-1, with a weak D call TRBD1 (6 bases). The ends were cut back, 3 bases at V and 7 bases at J, with 18 bases in the middle. Germline assignment: CDR1 KGHSH and CDR2 LQKENI. The CDR3 totals 15 residues. CDR3 DNA sequence: TGTGCCAGCTCACCCTGGGACGGGGGGCAGGTTGAAGCTTTCTTT. Its protein product is CASSPWDGGQVEAFF.

J is TRBJ1-4 and V is TRBV7-9; possible D gene TRBD1, 5 bases. V dropped 5 bases and J dropped 4 bases, with 11 bases sitting between them. Germline lookup yields CDR1 SEHNR and CDR2 FQNEAQ (reference sequence). The CDR3 consists of 14 residues. DNA of the CDR3: TGTGCCAGCAGCCTCGACGGACATAATGAAAAACTGTTTTTT. It yields the protein CASSLDGHNEKLFF.

The chain carries TRBV11-1 and TRBJ1-2; unclear D gene. This CDR3 has 15 residues. The V end was cut by 2 bases, the J end by 3 bases, with 13 bases between. The germline V gene has CDR1 SGHAT and CDR2 FQDESV (reference sequence). In DNA, the CDR3 is TGTGCCAGCAGCTTATCAGCGTCTCTACACTATGGCTACACCTTC. The encoded protein is CASSLSASLHYGYTF. Full variable domain (remainder filled in from reference TRBV11-1 and TRBJ1-2): EAEVAQSPRYKITEKSQAVAFWCDPISGHATLYWYRQILGQGPELLVQFQDESVVDDSQLPKDRFSAERLKGVDSTLKIQPAELGDSAMYLCASSLSASLHYGYTFGSGTRLTVV.

CDR3 coding DNA: TGCGCCAGCTTTCTTAGCGGGGGCTCCTACAATGAGCAGTTCTTC. Translating gives CASFLSGGSYNEQFF. The V gene is TRBV5-1, the J gene TRBJ2-1; 9 positions match TRBD2. The J segment lost 0 bases and the V segment lost 7 bases, leaving 5 bases of the junction unmatched. The CDR3 runs 15 residues. Germline assignment: CDR1 SGHRS and CDR2 YFSETQ.

The chain combines TRBV27 with TRBJ1-5; 12 positions agree with TRBD1. The V segment lost 7 bases and the J segment 4 bases; nucleotides outside the gene matches: 14. Germline values: CDR1 MNHEY, CDR2 SMNVEV (reference sequence). This CDR3 comprises 18 residues. CDR3 coding DNA: TGTGCCAGCACCTCCTCCGGGACAGGGGGCCGAGGGAATCAGCCCCAGCATTTT. As protein: CASTSSGTGGRGNQPQHF.